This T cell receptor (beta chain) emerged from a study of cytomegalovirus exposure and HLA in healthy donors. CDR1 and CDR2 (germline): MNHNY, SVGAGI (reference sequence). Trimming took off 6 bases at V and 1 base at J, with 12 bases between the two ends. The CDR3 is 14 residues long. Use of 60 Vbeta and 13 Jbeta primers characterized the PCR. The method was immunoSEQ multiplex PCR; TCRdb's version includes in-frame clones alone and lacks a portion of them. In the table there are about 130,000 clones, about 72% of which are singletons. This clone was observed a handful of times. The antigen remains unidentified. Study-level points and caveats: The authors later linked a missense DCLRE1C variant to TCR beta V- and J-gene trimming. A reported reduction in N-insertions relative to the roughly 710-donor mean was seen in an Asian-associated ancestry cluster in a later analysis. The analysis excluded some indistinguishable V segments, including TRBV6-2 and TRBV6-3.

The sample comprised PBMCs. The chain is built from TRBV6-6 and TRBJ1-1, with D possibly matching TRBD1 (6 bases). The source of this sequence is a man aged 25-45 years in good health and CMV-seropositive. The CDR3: CASSRTGPNTEAFF. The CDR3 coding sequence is TGTGCCAGCAGCCGCACAGGGCCGAACACTGAAGCTTTCTTT.